These T cell receptor beta chains were read from a single sample in a study of molecular identifiers for immune sequencing clone quantification. TCRdb re-derived calls from the PCR reads in MiXCR, one entry per CDR3 protein. The data show 20,000 to 25,000 distinct CDR3 sequences, roughly a sixth seen once. What was sequenced was naive CD8+ T cells from blood, with Jurkat cell RNA spiked in. These receptors originate from a human donor in good health. Some libraries in this study had Jurkat cell RNA spiked in. Each CDR3 is given without its conserved first and last residue. Fields, in order: J gene, D gene, clone size, V gene, CDR3 protein. D genes are given only for firm matches. A row's size may be missing; if present it is once, few, many or a size class.

TRBJ2-3	.	many	TRBV6-1	ATGGRAETDTQY
TRBJ2-2	.	.	TRBV30	AWGAGELF
TRBJ2-1	TRBD1	many	TRBV6-6	ASSYSSQGAYNEQF
TRBJ2-4	.	many	TRBV12-3/TRBV12-4	ASSSAPNIQY
TRBJ2-3	.	many	TRBV4-2	ASSQRGGGPSTDTQY
TRBJ2-5	TRBD2	many	TRBV7-9	ASSLPGRAQY
TRBJ2-5	TRBD2	many	TRBV6-5	ASSYWAGGGETQY
TRBJ2-5	.	many	TRBV27	ASSLLNTRYQETQY
TRBJ2-6	TRBD1	many	TRBV28	ASSSWTGTLYSSGANVLT
TRBJ1-5	.	many	TRBV27	ASSSWDGGNQPQH
TRBJ1-5	.	many	TRBV5-8	ASTQQTYSNQPQH
TRBJ1-1	TRBD1	.	TRBV20-1	SARGKDRYTNTEAF
TRBJ2-4	.	medium-sized	TRBV23-1	ASSLRRGRLAIIQKVIQY
TRBJ2-7	TRBD1	many	TRBV12-3/TRBV12-4	ASSPYGQAREQY
TRBJ2-3	.	many	TRBV7-2	ASSTSVASTDTQY
TRBJ2-7	TRBD2	many	TRBV30	AWGRLAGEDIYEQY
TRBJ2-1	TRBD1	.	TRBV12-3/TRBV12-4	AGSPGTGFTEQF
TRBJ2-7	TRBD1	many	TRBV4-2	ASSQTPGQGSEQY
TRBJ1-4	.	many	TRBV23-1	ASGPFRAEKLF
TRBJ2-2	TRBD1	many	TRBV12-3/TRBV12-4	ASTEGQGDTGELF
TRBJ2-7	.	many	TRBV5-1	ASSAERGNEQY
TRBJ2-2	TRBD1	many	TRBV15	ATSLGQGASELF
TRBJ2-7	.	many	TRBV30	AWSVTGVGYEQY
TRBJ2-3	.	.	TRBV7-9	ASSPGDTDTRY
TRBJ2-3	TRBD1	many	TRBV12-3/TRBV12-4	ASSFIPPGTERTDTQY
TRBJ2-1	.	many	TRBV11-2	ASSSPDSLGGNEQF
TRBJ1-3	.	many	TRBV7-9	ASSPLPLQHSGNTIY
TRBJ2-1	.	many	TRBV11-3	ASSSPESNEQF
TRBJ2-3	TRBD2	many	TRBV28	ASSHYPPVFAGGSTDTQY
TRBJ2-7	TRBD2	many	TRBV20-1	SAPGLAGATSYSYEQY
TRBJ1-3	TRBD1	many	TRBV4-1	ASSPDRAEIASSGNTIY
TRBJ2-2	.	many	TRBV6-2/TRBV6-3	ASSNTGELF
TRBJ2-3	.	many	TRBV2	ASDPLSSDTQY
TRBJ2-5	.	many	TRBV19	ASSIDRETQY
TRBJ2-3	.	.	TRBV3-1	ASSHDQGGLADTQY
TRBJ1-1	.	many	TRBV30	AWSVLGDTEAF
TRBJ2-2	.	many	TRBV5-1	ASSWESGSGELF
TRBJ2-3	.	many	TRBV4-1	ASSQRRTDTQY
TRBJ2-3	TRBD2	many	TRBV3-1	ASSQDSLLAGGVPTDTQY
TRBJ1-1	TRBD1	many	TRBV13	ASSSTGAEAF
TRBJ2-7	TRBD1	many	TRBV11-2	ASSLDRAGYEQY
TRBJ1-2	.	many	TRBV10-3	AISESNYATGGGYT
TRBJ1-1	.	many	TRBV13	ASSLDVGTEAF
TRBJ1-5	TRBD1	many	TRBV12-3/TRBV12-4	ASSETGGKQPQH
TRBJ2-3	TRBD2	many	TRBV4-3	ASSQDPSGRGFSTDTQY
TRBJ2-6	.	many	TRBV28	ASSLNPGLSGANVLT
TRBJ2-5	TRBD1	many	TRBV7-7	ASSLAVTGGYQETQY
TRBJ2-3	.	medium-sized	TRBV29-1	SVVGADTQY
TRBJ1-2	.	.	TRBV6-2/TRBV6-3	ASSYSIVDSYGYT
TRBJ2-5	.	many	TRBV4-3	ASSPGMQGKQETQY
TRBJ2-7	.	many	TRBV7-9	ASGAYSYEQY
TRBJ1-3	TRBD1	many	TRBV24-1	ATSDPSWDSLSGNTIY
TRBJ1-1	.	many	TRBV6-5	ASSYGFGGNTEAF
TRBJ2-5	.	many	TRBV20-1	SARKGLSSIPAQETQY
TRBJ2-2	TRBD1	many	TRBV6-5	ASSDRDSALTGELF
TRBJ2-1	.	many	TRBV7-2	ASSLSPRADEQF
TRBJ2-3	.	many	TRBV12-3/TRBV12-4	ASSSALTRNTQY
TRBJ1-1	.	medium-sized	TRBV12-3/TRBV12-4	ASSWPGGTEAF
TRBJ2-5	TRBD1	.	TRBV7-9	ASSSTGGERVLETQY